The clone carrying this T cell receptor (beta chain) was observed many times. Antigen specificity is unknown. The data stem from a study of CD8 T cells in ankylosing spondylitis. CDR3 length: 13 residues. Germline-derived CDR1 and CDR2 are SQVTM and ANQGSEA. The ends were cut back, 4 bases at V and 6 bases at J, with 16 bases in the middle. Making the TCR beta libraries involved quantitative 5'-RACE with molecular barcodes. MiXCR, run by TCRdb on the 5' RACE reads, gives a single entry per CDR3 protein. The profile shows roughly 120,000 distinct CDR3 sequences, roughly 6.6% of them singletons. Overall study findings and caveats: Prior work had noted some motif variants in reactive arthritis blood and synovial fluid. Enrichment of disease-linked clones was reportedly significant in matched ankylosing spondylitis synovial fluid.

The sequenced material came from blood, either unsorted or a sorted T cell fraction (not recorded which). This sequence originates from a male donor with ankylosing spondylitis or in good health (not recorded which). The rearrangement joins TRBV29-1 to TRBJ2-7; D uncertain. CDR3 residues: CSVVRIVSPEQYF. In DNA, the CDR3 is TGCAGCGTTGTCCGAATCGTGTCACCCGAGCAGTACTTC.